This T cell receptor beta chain was recorded in a study of blood T cell repertoires in COVID-19. The assay was immunoSEQ multiplex PCR, and TCRdb's table has in-frame clones only and misses some. The repertoire holds more than 200,000 clones, with 84% as singletons. CDR1 is SEHNR and CDR2 is FQNEAQ in the germline V gene (reference sequence). V shed 5 bases and J shed 2 bases, with 13 bases lying between them. The CDR3 totals 15 residues. The source is a woman at least 80 years old with COVID-19, enrolled during active disease. V and J are TRBV7-9 and TRBJ1-3; D is ambiguous. The source material was peripheral blood. DNA for the CDR3: TGTGCCAGCAGCGTAAAGGCAGGAACTGGAAACACCATATATTTT. Its protein is CASSVKAGTGNTIYF.